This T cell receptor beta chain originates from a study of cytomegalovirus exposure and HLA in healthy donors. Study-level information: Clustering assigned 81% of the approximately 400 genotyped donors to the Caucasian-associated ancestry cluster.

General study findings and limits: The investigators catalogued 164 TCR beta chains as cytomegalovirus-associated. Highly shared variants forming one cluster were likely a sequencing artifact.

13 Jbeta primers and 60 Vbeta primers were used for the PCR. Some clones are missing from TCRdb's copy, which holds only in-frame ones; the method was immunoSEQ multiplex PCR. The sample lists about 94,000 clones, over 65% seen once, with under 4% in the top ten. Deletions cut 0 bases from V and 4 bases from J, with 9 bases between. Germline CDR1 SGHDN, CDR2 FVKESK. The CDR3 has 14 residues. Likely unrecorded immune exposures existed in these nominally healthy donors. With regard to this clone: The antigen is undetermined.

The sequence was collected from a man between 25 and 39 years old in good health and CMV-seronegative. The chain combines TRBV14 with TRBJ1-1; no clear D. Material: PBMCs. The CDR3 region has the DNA TGTGCCAGCAGCCAAGATTTTAGAGTCACTGAAGCTTTCTTT. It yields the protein CASSQDFRVTEAFF.